This T cell receptor beta chain is from a study of cytomegalovirus exposure and HLA in healthy donors. Turning to the study itself: Among 398 genotyped donors, approximately 80% fell in the Caucasian-associated ancestry cluster. Study-wide results and caveats: The investigators catalogued 150 or so TCR beta chains as cytomegalovirus-associated. One variant, a missense change in DCLRE1C, was linked in a later analysis to TCR beta V- and J-gene trimming. Analysis performed later found more than 15,000 TCR beta sequences associated with HLA alleles at 0.05 false discovery rate.

PCR used 60 Vbeta primers and 13 Jbeta primers. Repertoires were generated with immunoSEQ multiplex PCR, while TCRdb's copy carries only in-frame clones and drops some. The sample consists of 300,000 or so clones, roughly four fifths of them appearing once. The CDR3 sequence is 12 residues long. V lost 5 bases to trimming and J lost 10 bases, with 14 bases between them. From germline, CDR1 is SGHTA and CDR2 FQGTGA. In regard to this clone: The antigen remains undetermined.

The sequenced sample was PBMCs. The chain is built from TRBV7-3 and TRBJ1-2, with D maybe TRBD1 (5 bases). The sequence was collected from a woman aged 40 to 50 in good health and CMV-seropositive. CDR3 in DNA: TGTGCCAGCAGCCGAACTGGGGCATACTACACCTTC. Its translation: CASSRTGAYYTF.